A single sample is the source of the 22 T cell receptor beta chains below, sequenced in a study of beta chain features in type 1 diabetes. Since all of the isolated RNA was reverse transcribed, expressed TCRB transcripts were what got sequenced. Here immunoSEQ multiplex PCR was the method, and the copy in TCRdb shows in-frame clones only, minus some. The top ten clones hold approximately 0.02% of a sample with approximately 380,000 clones, about 16% of them seen once. Sequenced sample: naive CD4+ T cells from blood. Every receptor here comes from a young woman in good health.

The chain couples TRBV29-1 to TRBJ2-6; possible D gene TRBD2, 6 bases. CDR3 size: 15 residues. The germline gives CDR1 SQVTM, CDR2 ANQGSEA. V gave up 3 bases and J gave up 0 bases, with 9 bases separating them. CDR3 loop: CSVDGGNSGANVLTF. In DNA form, the CDR3 reads TGCAGCGTTGATGGAGGGAACTCTGGGGCCAACGTCCTGACTTTC.

The chain employs TRBV20-1 and TRBJ2-7; D unclear. CDR3 length: 10 residues. Trimming pared 7 bases from V and 4 bases from J, leaving 8 bases between. Germline CDR1 is DFQATT and CDR2 is SNEGSKA (reference sequence). The CDR3 bases are TGCAGTGTCCAGACTTACGAGCAGTACTTC. Translating it yields CSVQTYEQYF.

The chain employs TRBV18 and TRBJ2-7; 10 nucleotides align to TRBD2. Per the germline V gene, CDR1 is KGHSH and CDR2 is LQKENI. V dropped 8 bases and J dropped 6; count of bases not matched to a gene: 10. The CDR3 length is 14 residues. The CDR3, as DNA: TGTGCCAGCACCCTAGCGGGAGCCGGCCGCGAGCAGTACTTC. It translates to CASTLAGAGREQYF.

The V gene is TRBV28, the J gene TRBJ2-7; D may be TRBD1 (5 bases). The germline V gene has CDR1 MDHEN and CDR2 SYDVKM. This CDR3 has 14 residues. Trimming took off 2 bases at V and 5 bases at J, with 13 bases between the two ends. CDR3 residues: CASSLTGPRDEQYF. CDR3 sequence (DNA): TGTGCCAGCAGTTTAACAGGCCCTAGGGACGAGCAGTACTTC.

The rearrangement uses TRBV19 and TRBJ2-1; 11 nucleotides align to TRBD2. The CDR3 extends over 16 amino acids. In germline, CDR1 is LNHDA, CDR2 SQIVND (reference sequence). The trim removed 2 bases at V and 13 bases at J, leaving 13 bases unmatched. CDR3 sequence (DNA): TGTGCCAGTAGTATAAAACTAGCGGGAGTGATGGTGTCTCAGTTCTTC. Protein sequence: CASSIKLAGVMVSQFF.

This clone came up once. The V and J genes are TRBV29-1 and TRBJ2-7; 10 bases align to TRBD2. The CDR3 totals 13 residues. The V gene end was trimmed by 4 bases and the J gene end by 7 bases; junction bases not matched to a gene: 7. Germline values: CDR1 SQVTM, CDR2 ANQGSEA. The CDR3 is CSVVPSGSGEQYF. The CDR3 DNA reads TGCAGCGTTGTTCCTAGCGGGAGTGGTGAGCAGTACTTC.

This clone was detected only a few times. V and J are TRBV5-1 and TRBJ1-1, with D tentatively TRBD1 (6 bases). The CDR3 spans 15 residues. V shed 0 bases and J shed 4 bases, with 13 bases lying between them. From germline, CDR1 is SGHRS and CDR2 YFSETQ. CDR3 sequence: CASSLARGFGTEAFF. DNA of the CDR3: TGCGCCAGCAGCTTGGCCAGGGGATTTGGCACTGAAGCTTTCTTT.

This clone showed up just a few times. This chain links TRBV29-1 with TRBJ2-5; 10 nucleotides align to TRBD2. The germline CDR1 and CDR2 sequences are SQVTM and ANQGSEA. The junction had 8 bases not matched to a gene; V was cut back by 6 bases and J by 4 bases. The CDR3 loop spans 14 amino acids. CDR3 in DNA: TGCAGCGTCGAATCTAGCGGGAGAAGAGAGACCCAGTACTTC. This gives the protein CSVESSGRRETQYF.

The chain is built from TRBV14 and TRBJ1-2; 8 nucleotides align to TRBD1. CDR1 and CDR2 (germline): SGHDN, FVKESK. This CDR3 is 12 amino acids long. V was pared by 4 bases and J by 8 bases, with 3 bases of the junction left unmatched. The CDR3 DNA follows: TGTGCCAGCAGCCCGGACAGGGTCGGCTACACCTTC. The encoded protein is CASSPDRVGYTF. Full variable domain (missing parts from reference TRBV14 and TRBJ1-2): EAGVTQFPSHSVIEKGQTVTLRCDPISGHDNLYWYRRVMGKEIKFLLHFVKESKQDESGMPNNRFLAERTGGTYSTLKVQPAELEDSGVYFCASSPDRVGYTFGSGTRLTVV.

This clone was seen more than once but under ten times. The V and J genes are TRBV6-5 and TRBJ2-1; maybe TRBD2 (7 bases). Germline V lookup: CDR1 MNHEY, CDR2 SVGAGI. The V end lost 6 bases, the J end lost 6 bases, and 15 bases lay between the germline ends. This CDR3 is built from 14 residues. CDR3 DNA sequence: TGTGCCAGCAGCCGGGGGGCCAGGGCCAATGAGCAGTTCTTC. Translating gives CASSRGARANEQFF.

This chain links TRBV29-1 with TRBJ1-1; 10 positions agree with TRBD1. Unmatched junction bases numbered 6, after V lost 7 bases and J lost 1 base. This CDR3 comprises 14 residues. CDR1 SQVTM and CDR2 ANQGSEA come from the germline V gene. The CDR3, as DNA: TGCAGCGCTGGGGGGACAGGGGAGAACACTGAAGCTTTCTTT. The encoded protein is CSAGGTGENTEAFF.

This clone was seen more than once but under ten times. The chain employs TRBV18 and TRBJ2-5, with 8 bases identical to TRBD2. Germline CDR1 KGHSH, CDR2 LQKENI. V trimming: 2 bases; J trimming: 3 bases; junction bases outside the gene matches: 5. The CDR3 has 15 residues. CDR3 in amino acids: CASSPVREGKETQYF. In DNA, the CDR3 is TGTGCCAGCTCACCAGTCCGGGAGGGTAAAGAGACCCAGTACTTC.

This clone came up a few times. The chain carries TRBV18 and TRBJ2-4; D not resolved. The CDR3 runs 14 residues. Germline-derived CDR1 and CDR2 are KGHSH and LQKENI. V gave up 3 bases and J gave up 0 bases, with 6 bases separating them. The DNA for the CDR3 is TGTGCCAGCTCACCCAGCGTAGCCAAAAACATTCAGTACTTC. This translates into CASSPSVAKNIQYF.

This clone showed up just once. V gene TRBV28 combines with J gene TRBJ2-1; TRBD2 matches at 7 bases. Per the germline V gene, CDR1 is MDHEN and CDR2 is SYDVKM. V shed 7 bases and J 4 bases; nucleotides not matched to a gene: 19. The CDR3 spans 18 residues. CDR3 loop: CASTLYSQTSADYNEQFF. The CDR3 nucleotides read TGTGCCAGCACCCTTTACTCCCAAACTAGCGCTGATTACAATGAGCAGTTCTTC.

This clone was detected a few times. The chain links TRBV7-9 to TRBJ1-2, with D unclear. Germline CDR1 SEHNR, CDR2 FQNEAQ (reference sequence). CDR3 length: 13 amino acids. The V end lost 1 base, the J end lost 2 bases, and 5 bases lay between the germline ends. The CDR3 region is CASSLDINYGYTF. CDR3 nucleotides: TGTGCCAGCAGCTTAGACATAAACTATGGCTACACCTTC.

Points on this clone: This sample includes further DNA sequences coding for the same CDR3. The chain has TRBV7-2 and TRBJ2-7, with 11 bases identical to TRBD2. Germline lookup yields CDR1 SGHTA and CDR2 FQGNSA. J gave up 4 bases and V 1 base, and 3 bases lay outside the gene matches. CDR3 length: 15 residues. The CDR3 bases are TGTGCCAGCAGCTTAGGACTAGCGGGAACATACGAGCAGTACTTC. Translating gives CASSLGLAGTYEQYF.

This clone has just a few counts. In DNA, the CDR3 is TGTGCCAGCACCGCGGGCACTAGCGCTCACAATGAGCAGTTCTTC. Translation gives CASTAGTSAHNEQFF. V gene TRBV7-9 combines with J gene TRBJ2-1; 7 positions match TRBD2. The germline V gene encodes CDR1 SEHNR and CDR2 FQNEAQ (reference sequence). The length of the CDR3 is 15 residues. V shed 7 bases, J shed 5 bases, and the junction held 11 bases outside the gene matches.

The CDR3 DNA sequence: TGTGCCAGCAGCGTAGAGCAGGGGACTAGCGGGATAAGCACAGATACGCAGTATTTT. It codes for CASSVEQGTSGISTDTQYF. The chain combines TRBV9 with TRBJ2-3, with 13 nucleotides matching TRBD2. Germline CDR1 SGDLS, CDR2 YYNGEE. This CDR3 contains 19 residues. J was trimmed by 0 bases and V by 0 bases; bases with no gene match: 7.

This chain uses TRBV6-5 with TRBJ1-1, with TRBD1 identical over 8 bases. CDR3 length equals 15 residues. Germline V gene data show CDR1 as MNHEY and CDR2 as SVGAGI. Germline trimming cut 6 bases from V and 1 base from J; bases unmatched to any gene: 7. The CDR3 DNA follows: TGTGCCAGCAGACCCTTCGGGACAGGGAACACTGAAGCTTTCTTT. This encodes CASRPFGTGNTEAFF.

The gene calls are TRBV28 and TRBJ1-5; possible D gene TRBD1, 6 bases. CDR1 and CDR2 from the germline V gene are MDHEN and SYDVKM. CDR3 length: 13 residues. V was clipped by 1 base and J by 7 bases, with 8 bases between them. This CDR3 reads CASSLLQGQPQHF. CDR3 bases: TGTGCCAGCAGTTTATTACAGGGCCAGCCCCAGCATTTT.

This chain joins TRBV5-4 and TRBJ1-2; D is ambiguous. V was trimmed by 4 bases and J by 4 bases, leaving 14 bases between them. This CDR3 region has 14 residues. Per germline, CDR1 SGHNT and CDR2 YYREEE (reference sequence). CDR3 residues: CASSPQQAGYGYTF. CDR3 nucleotide sequence: TGTGCCAGCAGCCCCCAGCAGGCGGGCTATGGCTACACCTTC.

The chain links TRBV30 to TRBJ2-5, with D unresolved. Deletions cut 5 bases from V and 1 base from J, with 8 bases between. Germline V gene lookup returns CDR1 GTSNPN and CDR2 SVGIG (reference sequence). The CDR3 loop spans 12 amino acids. CDR3 sequence (DNA): TGTGCCTGGGGGCGTTCCCAAGAGACCCAGTACTTC. This codes for CAWGRSQETQYF.